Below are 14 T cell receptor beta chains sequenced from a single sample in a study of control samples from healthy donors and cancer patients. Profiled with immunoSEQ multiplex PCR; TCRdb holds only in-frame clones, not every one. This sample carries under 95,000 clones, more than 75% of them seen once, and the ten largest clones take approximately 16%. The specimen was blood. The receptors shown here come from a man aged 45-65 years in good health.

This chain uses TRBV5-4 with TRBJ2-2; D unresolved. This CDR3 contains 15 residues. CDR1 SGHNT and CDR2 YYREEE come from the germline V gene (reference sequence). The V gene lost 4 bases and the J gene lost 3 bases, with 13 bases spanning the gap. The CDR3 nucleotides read TGTGCCAGCAGCGAAGGGTCTCGGCACACCGGGGAGCTGTTTTTT. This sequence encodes CASSEGSRHTGELFF.

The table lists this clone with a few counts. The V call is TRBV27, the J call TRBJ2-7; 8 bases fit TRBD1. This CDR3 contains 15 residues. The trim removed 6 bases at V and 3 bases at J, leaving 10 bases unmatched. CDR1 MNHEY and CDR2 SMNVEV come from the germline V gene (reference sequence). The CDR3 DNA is TGTGCCAGCAGAACTCCGACAGGGGCAGACTACGAGCAGTACTTC. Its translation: CASRTPTGADYEQYF.

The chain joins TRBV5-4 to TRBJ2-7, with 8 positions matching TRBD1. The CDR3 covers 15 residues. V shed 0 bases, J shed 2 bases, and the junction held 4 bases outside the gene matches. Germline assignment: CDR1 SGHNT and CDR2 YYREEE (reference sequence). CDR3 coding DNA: TGTGCCAGCAGCTTGGAGGCAGGGGGCCCCTACGAGCAGTACTTC. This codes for CASSLEAGGPYEQYF.

This CDR3 is CASSLPAILGSYTF. For the CDR3, the DNA is TGCGCCAGCAGCTTACCAGCAATCCTCGGAAGCTACACCTTC. This chain joins TRBV5-1 and TRBJ1-2; no firm D call. The germline V and J ends were trimmed by 2 bases and 9 bases, with 17 bases remaining between them. This CDR3 comprises 14 residues. Germline-derived CDR1 and CDR2 are SGHRS and YFSETQ.

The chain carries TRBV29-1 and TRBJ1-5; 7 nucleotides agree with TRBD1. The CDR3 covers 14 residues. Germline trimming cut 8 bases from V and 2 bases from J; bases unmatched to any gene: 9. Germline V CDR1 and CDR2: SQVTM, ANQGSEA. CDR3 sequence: CSFTTGEGNQPQHF. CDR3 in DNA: TGCAGCTTTACTACAGGGGAGGGCAATCAGCCCCAGCATTTT.

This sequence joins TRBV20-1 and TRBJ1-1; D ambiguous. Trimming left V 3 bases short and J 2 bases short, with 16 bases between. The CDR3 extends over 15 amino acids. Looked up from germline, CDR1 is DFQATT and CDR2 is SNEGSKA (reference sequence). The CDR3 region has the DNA TGCAGTGCTAGTTCGAGGGTTTTAGGTAACACTGAAGCTTTCTTT. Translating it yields CSASSRVLGNTEAFF.

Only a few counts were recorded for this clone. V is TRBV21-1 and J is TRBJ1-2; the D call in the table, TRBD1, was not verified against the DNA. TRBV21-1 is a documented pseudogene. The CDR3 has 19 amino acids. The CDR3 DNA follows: TGTGCCAGCAGCACCTGCAGATGGTGGGACAGGGCCTCCATTGGTGGCTACACCTTC. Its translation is CASSTCRWWDRASIGGYTF.

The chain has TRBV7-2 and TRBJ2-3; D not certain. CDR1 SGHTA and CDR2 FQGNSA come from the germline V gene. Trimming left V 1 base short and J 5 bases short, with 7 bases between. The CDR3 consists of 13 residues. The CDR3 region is CASSLEGRDTQYF. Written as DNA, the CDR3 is TGTGCCAGCAGCTTAGAGGGTAGAGATACGCAGTATTTT.

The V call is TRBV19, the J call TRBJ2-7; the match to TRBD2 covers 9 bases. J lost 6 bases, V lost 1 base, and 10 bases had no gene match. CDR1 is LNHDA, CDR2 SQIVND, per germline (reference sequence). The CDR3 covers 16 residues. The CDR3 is CASSIGRAGGRLEQYF. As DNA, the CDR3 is TGTGCCAGTAGTATAGGCCGGGCGGGAGGGCGTCTCGAGCAGTACTTC. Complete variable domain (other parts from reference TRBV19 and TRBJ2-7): DGGITQSPKYLFRKEGQNVTLSCEQNLNHDAMYWYRQDPGQGLRLIYYSQIVNDFQKGDIAEGYSVSREKKESFPLTVTSAQKNPTAFYLCASSIGRAGGRLEQYFGPGTRLTVT.

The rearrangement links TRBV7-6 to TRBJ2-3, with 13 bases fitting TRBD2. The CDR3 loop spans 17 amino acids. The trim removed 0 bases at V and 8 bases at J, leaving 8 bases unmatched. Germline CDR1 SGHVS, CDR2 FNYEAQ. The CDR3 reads CASSLALAGGTPSTQYF. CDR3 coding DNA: TGTGCCAGCAGCTTAGCACTAGCGGGAGGGACCCCGAGTACGCAGTATTTT.

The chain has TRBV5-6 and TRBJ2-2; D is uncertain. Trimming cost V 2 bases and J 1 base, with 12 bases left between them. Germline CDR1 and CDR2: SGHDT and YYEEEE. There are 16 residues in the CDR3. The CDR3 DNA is TGTGCCAGCAGCTTTACGGGTAGGGTGAACACCGGGGAGCTGTTTTTT. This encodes CASSFTGRVNTGELFF.

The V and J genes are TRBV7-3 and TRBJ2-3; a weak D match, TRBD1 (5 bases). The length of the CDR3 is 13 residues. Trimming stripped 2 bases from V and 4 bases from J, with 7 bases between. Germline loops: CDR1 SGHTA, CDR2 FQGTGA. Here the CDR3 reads CASSLQGADTQYF. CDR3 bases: TGTGCCAGCAGCTTACAGGGTGCAGATACGCAGTATTTT. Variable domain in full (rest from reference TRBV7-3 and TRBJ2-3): GAGVSQTPSNKVTEKGKYVELRCDPISGHTALYWYRQSLGQGPEFLIYFQGTGAADDSGLPNDRFFAVRPEGSVSTLKIQRTERGDSAVYLCASSLQGADTQYFGPGTRLTVL.

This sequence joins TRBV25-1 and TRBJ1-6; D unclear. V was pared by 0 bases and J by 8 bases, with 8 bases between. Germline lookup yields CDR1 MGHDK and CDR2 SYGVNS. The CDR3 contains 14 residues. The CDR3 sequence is CASSEYHGDSPLHF. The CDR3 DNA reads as TGTGCCAGCAGTGAATATCACGGGGATTCACCCCTCCACTTT. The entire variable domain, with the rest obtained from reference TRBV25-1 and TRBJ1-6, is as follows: EADIYQTPRYLVIGTGKKITLECSQTMGHDKMYWYQQDPGMELHLIHYSYGVNSTEKGDLSSESTVSRIRTEHFPLTLESARPSHTSQYLCASSEYHGDSPLHFGNGTRLTVT.

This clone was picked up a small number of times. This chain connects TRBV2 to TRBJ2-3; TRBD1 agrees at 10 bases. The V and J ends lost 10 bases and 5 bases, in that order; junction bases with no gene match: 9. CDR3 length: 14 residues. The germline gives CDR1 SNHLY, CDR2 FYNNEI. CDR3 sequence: CATSGTGAIDTQYF. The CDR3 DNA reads TGTGCCACCTCCGGGACAGGGGCAATAGATACGCAGTATTTT.